This is a list of T cell receptor beta chains from one sample in a study of CD8 T cells in Susac syndrome. TCRdb re-analysed the immunoSEQ multiplex PCR reads in MiXCR, keeping a single row per CDR3 protein. The table includes about 240,000 distinct CDR3 sequences, almost 97% detected once. Material for sequencing was CD4+ T cells from PBMCs. The receptor set was obtained from a human donor with Susac syndrome. Both conserved end residues are part of each CDR3. A D gene is named only where the DNA matches it firmly. The size of a clone is reported for some rows only, either as once, few or many, or as a class for expanded clones.

j_call | d_call | clone_size | v_call | cdr3_aa | cdr3_nt
TRBJ1-1 | NA | NA | TRBV12-3/TRBV12-4 | CASSSTERYGTEAFF | TGTGCCAGCAGTTCCACAGAACGCTATGGCACTGAAGCTTTCTTT
TRBJ2-5 | NA | once | TRBV5-4 | CASSWNGQETQYF | TGTGCCAGCAGCTGGAACGGGCAAGAGACCCAGTACTTC
TRBJ2-5 | NA | NA | TRBV15 | CATSTPVKEETQYF | TGTGCCACCAGCACCCCAGTAAAGGAAGAGACCCAGTACTTC
TRBJ1-1 | NA | NA | TRBV20-1 | CSARDSPKNTEAFF | TGCAGTGCTAGAGATTCTCCGAAGAACACTGAAGCTTTCTTT
TRBJ2-5 | NA | NA | TRBV2 | CASSPRANYVTQYF | TGTGCCAGCAGCCCCCGAGCTAACTATGTGACCCAGTACTTC
TRBJ2-6 | TRBD1 | NA | TRBV2 | CASTGDRRESGANVLTF | TGTGCCAGCACCGGGGACAGGCGGGAAAGTGGGGCCAACGTCCTGACTTTC
TRBJ2-6 | TRBD1 | NA | TRBV9 | CASSDTRDRDSGANVLTF | TGTGCCAGCAGCGACACACGGGACAGGGACTCTGGGGCCAACGTCCTGACTTTC
TRBJ1-1 | NA | NA | TRBV20-1 | CSASIGGAGTEAFF | TGCAGTGCTAGCATTGGGGGGGCCGGAACTGAAGCTTTCTTT
TRBJ2-5 | TRBD1 | NA | TRBV28 | CASSPPDRVKTQYF | TGTGCCAGCAGTCCCCCGGACAGGGTAAAGACCCAGTACTTC
TRBJ2-3 | NA | NA | TRBV20-1 | CSARESTDTQYF | TGCAGTGCTAGAGAGAGCACAGATACGCAGTATTTT
TRBJ1-5 | NA | few | TRBV30 | CAWSGPVVGNQPQHF | TGTGCCTGGAGTGGCCCGGTAGTGGGCAATCAGCCCCAGCATTTT
TRBJ2-3 | TRBD1 | NA | TRBV6-5 | CASTWTGQGTDTQYF | TGTGCCAGCACTTGGACGGGACAGGGGACAGATACGCAGTATTTT
TRBJ1-5 | NA | NA | TRBV28 | CASYSPSDQPQHF | TGTGCCAGCTACTCGCCGTCAGATCAGCCCCAGCATTTT
TRBJ1-2 | NA | NA | TRBV30 | CAWSRFNYGYTF | TGTGCCTGGAGCCGGTTTAACTATGGCTACACCTTC
TRBJ2-3 | TRBD1 | NA | TRBV7-9 | CASSQLTGILSTDTQYF | TGTGCCAGCAGCCAACTGACAGGGATCCTTAGCACAGATACGCAGTATTTT
TRBJ2-2 | TRBD1 | NA | TRBV20-1 | CSARDLRQGITGELFF | TGCAGTGCTAGAGATTTAAGACAGGGGATAACCGGGGAGCTGTTTTTT
TRBJ2-7 | NA | NA | TRBV20-1 | CSANGAGTTSSYEQYF | TGCAGTGCTAATGGGGCAGGGACAACCAGCTCCTACGAGCAGTACTTC
TRBJ2-7 | NA | NA | TRBV20-1 | CSAAKDPYEQYF | TGCAGTGCGGCCAAGGACCCCTACGAGCAGTACTTC
TRBJ1-1 | NA | NA | TRBV6-9 | CASIGVPMNTEAFF | TGTGCCAGCATCGGGGTGCCTATGAACACTGAAGCTTTCTTT
TRBJ2-3 | NA | NA | TRBV4-2 | CASSQDWGSWDTQYF | TGTGCCAGCAGCCAAGATTGGGGGAGTTGGGATACGCAGTATTTT
TRBJ2-3 | TRBD1 | NA | TRBV6-1 | CASSTGQGPTSTDTQYF | TGTGCCAGCAGTACGGGACAGGGACCAACTAGCACAGATACGCAGTATTTT
TRBJ2-1 | TRBD2 | NA | TRBV20-1 | CSARDQRERVYNEQFF | TGCAGTGCTAGAGACCAGCGGGAGAGGGTTTACAATGAGCAGTTCTTC
TRBJ2-7 | NA | NA | TRBV5-1 | CASSGPGDEQYF | TGCGCCAGCAGCGGTCCAGGGGATGAGCAGTACTTC
TRBJ1-1 | NA | NA | TRBV10-1 | CASSRNLNTEAFF | TGCGCCAGCAGTCGGAACTTGAACACTGAAGCTTTCTTT
TRBJ2-5 | NA | NA | TRBV20-1 | CSARFRVGETQYF | TGCAGTGCTAGATTCCGGGTTGGGGAGACCCAGTACTTC
TRBJ1-1 | NA | once | TRBV30 | CAWSVDTEAFF | TGTGCCTGGAGTGTGGACACTGAAGCTTTCTTT
TRBJ2-1 | TRBD1 | NA | TRBV24-1 | CATSDFPGQGSYNEQFF | TGTGCCACCAGTGATTTCCCGGGACAGGGGTCCTACAATGAGCAGTTCTTC
TRBJ2-6 | TRBD1 | NA | TRBV2 | CASSEARTGFVLGANVLTF | TGTGCCAGCAGTGAAGCGCGGACAGGGTTCGTACTCGGGGCCAACGTCCTGACTTTC
TRBJ1-2 | NA | NA | TRBV7-9 | CASSLAGDDGYTF | TGTGCCAGCAGCTTAGCAGGGGACGATGGCTACACCTTC
TRBJ2-2 | TRBD2 | once | TRBV12-3/TRBV12-4 | CASSLSGLPSGTGELFF | TGTGCCAGCAGTTTGTCGGGACTACCTTCGGGAACCGGGGAGCTGTTTTTT
TRBJ2-1 | NA | NA | TRBV4-2 | CASSGTGYPYNEQFF | TGTGCCAGCAGCGGTACAGGGTACCCCTACAATGAGCAGTTCTTC
TRBJ2-1 | TRBD2 | NA | TRBV24-1 | CATSRASGNEQFF | TGTGCCACCAGCCGGGCTAGCGGTAATGAGCAGTTCTTC
TRBJ1-1 | NA | once | TRBV7-9 | CAIGVNTEAFF | TGTGCCATCGGGGTCAACACTGAAGCTTTCTTT
TRBJ2-3 | TRBD2 | NA | TRBV20-1 | CSVRSRSGRADVWQYF | TGCAGTGTCCGCTCCAGGAGCGGGAGGGCGGATGTTTGGCAGTATTTT
TRBJ2-4 | NA | NA | TRBV5-1 | CASSSQTKNIQYF | TGCGCCAGCAGCTCCCAGACCAAAAACATTCAGTACTTC
TRBJ1-4 | TRBD1 | NA | TRBV25-1 | CAGSEGGAGEKLFF | TGTGCCGGCAGTGAAGGGGGCGCCGGAGAAAAACTGTTTTTT
TRBJ2-5 | NA | NA | TRBV20-1 | CSARVRQETQYF | TGCAGTGCTAGAGTACGCCAAGAGACCCAGTACTTC
TRBJ1-2 | TRBD1 | NA | TRBV12-3/TRBV12-4 | CASSSNRGPGYGYTF | TGTGCCAGCAGTTCAAACAGGGGGCCGGGCTATGGCTACACCTTC
TRBJ1-2 | NA | NA | TRBV14 | CASSPSGGVNYGYTF | TGTGCCAGCAGCCCCTCGGGAGGCGTTAACTATGGCTACACCTTC
TRBJ1-1 | NA | NA | TRBV6-6 | CASSSQLNTEAFF | TGTGCCAGCAGTTCCCAATTGAACACTGAAGCTTTCTTT
TRBJ1-2 | NA | NA | TRBV7-9 | CASSLAEGDVIF | TGTGCCAGCAGCTTAGCCGAGGGCGACGTAATCTTC
TRBJ2-1 | NA | NA | TRBV14 | CASSQPNRPQFF | TGTGCCAGCAGCCAACCTAACAGGCCCCAGTTCTTC